This T cell receptor (beta chain) appears in the sequencing data of a study of T cell changes during pregnancy in multiple sclerosis. This table comes from immunoSEQ multiplex PCR, and its TCRdb copy is limited to in-frame clones, with some not included. This sample yields 45,000 or so clones, of which 70% to 90% are seen a single time; approximately 5.8% belongs to the top ten. The germline V gene has CDR1 DFQATT and CDR2 SNEGSKA (reference sequence). Between the trimmed V and J ends, which lost 6 bases and 10 bases, there was a span of 10 bases. The CDR3 totals 10 residues. This receptor was identified in a female donor in good health, enrolled as a control in a pregnancy study. V gene TRBV20-1 combines with J gene TRBJ2-1; D ambiguous. Sequenced here: CD8+ T cells from peripheral blood mononuclear cells, sampled after pregnancy. CDR3 in DNA: TGCAGTGCCCCGAGAGGAGAGCAGTTCTTC. Protein: CSAPRGEQFF.